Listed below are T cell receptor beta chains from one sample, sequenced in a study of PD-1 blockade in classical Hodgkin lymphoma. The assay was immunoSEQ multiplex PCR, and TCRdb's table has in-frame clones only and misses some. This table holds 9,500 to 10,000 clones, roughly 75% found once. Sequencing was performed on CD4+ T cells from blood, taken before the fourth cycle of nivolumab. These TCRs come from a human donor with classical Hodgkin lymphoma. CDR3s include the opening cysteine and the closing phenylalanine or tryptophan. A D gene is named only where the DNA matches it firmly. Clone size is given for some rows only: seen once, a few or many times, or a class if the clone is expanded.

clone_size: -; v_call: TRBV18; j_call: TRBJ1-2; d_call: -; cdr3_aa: CASSDRDFYGYTF; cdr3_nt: TGTGCCAGCTCAGACAGAGACTTCTATGGCTACACCTTC
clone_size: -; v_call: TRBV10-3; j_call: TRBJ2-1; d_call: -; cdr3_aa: CAISEGQYNEQFF; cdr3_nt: TGTGCCATCAGTGAGGGACAGTACAATGAGCAGTTCTTC
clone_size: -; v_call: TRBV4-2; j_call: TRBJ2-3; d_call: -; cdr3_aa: CASSHPSGGARLSTDTQYF; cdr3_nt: TGTGCCAGCAGCCACCCTTCAGGGGGGGCCCGGCTGAGCACAGATACGCAGTATTTT
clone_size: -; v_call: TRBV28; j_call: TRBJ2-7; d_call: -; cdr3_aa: CASSLYRDGPYEQYF; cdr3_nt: TGTGCCAGCAGTTTATACCGGGACGGACCCTACGAGCAGTACTTC
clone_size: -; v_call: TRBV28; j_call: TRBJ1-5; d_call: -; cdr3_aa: CASSSGPGNQHF; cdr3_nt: TGTGCCAGCAGCTCTGGCCCCGGAAACCAGCATTTT
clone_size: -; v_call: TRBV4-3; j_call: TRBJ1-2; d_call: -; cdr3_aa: CASSQTAGVGYTF; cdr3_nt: TGCGCCAGCAGCCAGACTGCAGGGGTAGGCTACACCTTC
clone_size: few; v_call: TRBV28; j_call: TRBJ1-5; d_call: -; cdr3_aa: CASSFRVADQPQHF; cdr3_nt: TGTGCCAGCAGTTTCAGGGTTGCGGATCAGCCCCAGCATTTT
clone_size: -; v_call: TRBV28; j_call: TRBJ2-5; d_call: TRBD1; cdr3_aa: CASSSGDRDQETQYF; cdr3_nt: TGTGCCAGCAGTTCCGGCGACAGGGACCAAGAGACCCAGTACTTC
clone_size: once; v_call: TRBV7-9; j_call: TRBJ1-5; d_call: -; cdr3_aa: CASSLEVNQPQHF; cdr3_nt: TGTGCCAGCAGCTTAGAGGTCAATCAGCCCCAGCATTTT
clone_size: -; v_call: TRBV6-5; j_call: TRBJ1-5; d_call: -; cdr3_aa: CASSRTIPGNQPQHF; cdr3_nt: TGTGCCAGCAGCCGGACAATTCCAGGCAATCAGCCCCAGCATTTT
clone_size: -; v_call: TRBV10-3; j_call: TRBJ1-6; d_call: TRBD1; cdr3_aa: CAISTASGTGDSPLHF; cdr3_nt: TGTGCCATCAGTACCGCGAGTGGGACAGGGGATTCACCCCTCCACTTT
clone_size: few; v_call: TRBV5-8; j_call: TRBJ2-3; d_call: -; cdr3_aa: CASSLATGGGTQYF; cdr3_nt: TGTGCCAGCAGCTTGGCTACCGGCGGTGGTACGCAGTATTTT
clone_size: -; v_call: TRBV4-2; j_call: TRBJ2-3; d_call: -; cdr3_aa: CASSQGTVDAQYF; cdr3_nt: TGTGCCAGCAGCCAAGGCACGGTAGACGCGCAGTATTTT
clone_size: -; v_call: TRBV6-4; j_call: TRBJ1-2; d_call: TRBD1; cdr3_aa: CASSRTGTSGWYGYTF; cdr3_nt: TGTGCCAGCAGCCGGACAGGTACCTCGGGATGGTATGGCTACACCTTC
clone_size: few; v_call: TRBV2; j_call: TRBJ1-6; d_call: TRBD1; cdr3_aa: CASSGDSYNSPLHF; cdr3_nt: TGTGCCAGCAGTGGGGACAGCTATAATTCACCCCTCCACTTT
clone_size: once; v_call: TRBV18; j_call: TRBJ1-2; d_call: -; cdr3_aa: CASSPTGTSDGYTF; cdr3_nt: TGTGCCAGCTCACCGACTGGCACATCGGATGGCTACACCTTC
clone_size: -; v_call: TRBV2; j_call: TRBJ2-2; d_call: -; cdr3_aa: CASIRDRNGELFF; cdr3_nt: TGTGCCAGCATTAGAGACAGGAACGGGGAGCTGTTTTTT
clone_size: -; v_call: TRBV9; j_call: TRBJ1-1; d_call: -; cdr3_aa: CASSVDGLRAFF; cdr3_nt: TGTGCCAGCAGCGTAGACGGGCTAAGAGCTTTCTTT
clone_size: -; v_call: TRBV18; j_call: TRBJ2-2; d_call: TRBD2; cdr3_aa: CASSPGTSRSTGELFF; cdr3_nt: TGTGCCAGCTCACCAGGGACTAGCCGAAGCACCGGGGAGCTGTTTTTT
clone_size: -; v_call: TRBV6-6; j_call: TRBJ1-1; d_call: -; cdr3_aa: CASSPHRDTEAFF; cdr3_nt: TGTGCCAGCAGCCCGCACAGGGATACTGAAGCTTTCTTT
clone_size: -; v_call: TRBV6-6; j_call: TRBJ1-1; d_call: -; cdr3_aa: CASSRIEGTEAFF; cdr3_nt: TGTGCCAGCAGTCGAATAGAGGGGACTGAAGCTTTCTTT
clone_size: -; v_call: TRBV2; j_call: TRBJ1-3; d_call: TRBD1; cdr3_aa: CASSVRGGAGGDTIYF; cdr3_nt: TGTGCCAGCAGTGTCAGAGGGGGCGCGGGAGGAGACACCATATATTTT
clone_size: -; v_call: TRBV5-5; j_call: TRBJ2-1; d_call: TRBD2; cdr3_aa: CASSLARGTFNEQFF; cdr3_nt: TGTGCCAGCAGCTTGGCGCGGGGGACCTTCAATGAGCAGTTCTTC
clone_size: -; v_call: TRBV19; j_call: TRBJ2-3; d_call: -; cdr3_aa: CASSISAGPRTDTQYF; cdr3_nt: TGTGCCAGTAGTATTAGCGCCGGGCCTAGAACAGATACGCAGTATTTT
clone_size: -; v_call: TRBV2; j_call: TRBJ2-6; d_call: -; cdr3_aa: CASSSNRARGANVLTF; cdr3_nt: TGTGCCAGCAGTTCAAACAGGGCGAGAGGGGCCAACGTCCTGACTTTC
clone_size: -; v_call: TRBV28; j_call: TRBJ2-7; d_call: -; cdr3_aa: CASKAGQHTRQYF; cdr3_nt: TGTGCCAGCAAGGCGGGACAGCACACCCGGCAGTACTTC
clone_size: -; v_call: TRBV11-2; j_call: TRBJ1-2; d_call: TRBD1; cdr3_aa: CASSLTSGTGGGKGGYTF; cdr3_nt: TGTGCCAGCAGCCTAACCTCCGGGACAGGGGGAGGAAAAGGTGGCTACACCTTC
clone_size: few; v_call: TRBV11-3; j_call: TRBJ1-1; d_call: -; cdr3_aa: CASSLYTTRAFF; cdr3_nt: TGTGCCAGCAGCTTATATACCACGCGAGCTTTCTTT
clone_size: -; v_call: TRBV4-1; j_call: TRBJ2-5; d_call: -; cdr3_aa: CASSQEPSEVETQYF; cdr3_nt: TGCGCCAGCAGCCAAGAGCCCTCAGAGGTGGAGACCCAGTACTTC
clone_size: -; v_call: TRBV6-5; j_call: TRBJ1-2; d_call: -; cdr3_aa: CASSYSGYYGYTF; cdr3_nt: TGTGCCAGCAGTTACTCCGGGTACTATGGCTACACCTTC
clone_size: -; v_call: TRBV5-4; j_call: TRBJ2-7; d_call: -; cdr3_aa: CASSLGADTYEQYF; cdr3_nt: TGTGCCAGCAGCTTGGGAGCGGATACCTACGAGCAGTACTTC
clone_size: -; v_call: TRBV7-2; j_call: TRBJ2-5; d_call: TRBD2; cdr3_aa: CASSLAHGSSGGPGEYF; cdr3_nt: TGTGCCAGCAGCTTAGCGCACGGAAGTAGCGGGGGTCCCGGGGAGTACTTC
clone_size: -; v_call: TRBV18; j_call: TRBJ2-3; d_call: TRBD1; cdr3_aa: CASSAGTGGDTQYF; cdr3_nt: TGTGCCAGCTCAGCCGGGACAGGGGGAGATACGCAGTATTTT
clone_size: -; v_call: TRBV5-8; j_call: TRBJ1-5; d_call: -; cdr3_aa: CASSSGSMNRQPQHF; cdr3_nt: TGTGCCAGCAGCTCAGGTTCCATGAACCGACAGCCCCAGCATTTT
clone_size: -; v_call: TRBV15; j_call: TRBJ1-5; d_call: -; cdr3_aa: CATSRDISRRPQHF; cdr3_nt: TGTGCCACCAGCAGAGATATTTCCCGGAGGCCCCAGCATTTT
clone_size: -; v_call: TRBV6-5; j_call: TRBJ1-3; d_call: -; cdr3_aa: CASSPSSSGNTIYF; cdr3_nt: TGTGCCAGCAGCCCAAGTAGCTCTGGAAACACCATATATTTT
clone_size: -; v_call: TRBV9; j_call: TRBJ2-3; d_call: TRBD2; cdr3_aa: CASSVGAGGIVGTDTQYF; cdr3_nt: TGTGCCAGCAGCGTAGGAGCGGGGGGGATCGTCGGCACAGATACGCAGTATTTT
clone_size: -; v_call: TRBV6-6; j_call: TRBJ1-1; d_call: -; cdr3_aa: CASSRDTEAFF; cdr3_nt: TGTGCCAGCAGCCGGGACACTGAAGCTTTCTTT
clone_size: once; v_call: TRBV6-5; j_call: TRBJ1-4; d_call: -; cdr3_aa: CASSYQRGGEKLFF; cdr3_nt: TGTGCCAGCAGTTATCAGCGCGGGGGTGAAAAACTGTTTTTT
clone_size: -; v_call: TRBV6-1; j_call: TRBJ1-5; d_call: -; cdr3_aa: CASSERVRGLNQPQHF; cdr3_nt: TGTGCCAGCAGTGAAAGGGTCAGGGGTCTCAATCAGCCCCAGCATTTT
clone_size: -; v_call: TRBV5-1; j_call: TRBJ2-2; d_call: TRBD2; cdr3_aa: CASSPTSGVTGGELFF; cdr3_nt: TGCGCCAGCAGCCCGACTAGCGGGGTGACGGGAGGGGAGCTGTTTTTT
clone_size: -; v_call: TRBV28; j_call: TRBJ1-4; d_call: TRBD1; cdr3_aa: CASSLDRGREKLFF; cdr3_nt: TGTGCCAGCAGTTTAGACAGGGGGCGTGAAAAACTGTTTTTT
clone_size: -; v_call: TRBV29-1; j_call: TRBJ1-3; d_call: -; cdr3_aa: CSVKPSSGNTIYF; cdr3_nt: TGCAGCGTCAAACCGAGCTCTGGAAACACCATATATTTT
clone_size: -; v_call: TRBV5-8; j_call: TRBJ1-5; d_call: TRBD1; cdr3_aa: CASSFGNPTGGGQPQHF; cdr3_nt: TGTGCCAGCAGCTTCGGGAACCCAACAGGGGGCGGTCAGCCCCAGCATTTT